This TCR beta chain was profiled in a study of sequential checkpoint blockade in melanoma. Study as a whole: Arm A got nivolumab then ipilimumab; arm B the reverse, 1:1. After both sequences, patients received maintenance nivolumab.

The treatment is: randomized to nivolumab then ipilimumab (arm A) or the reverse (arm B). DNA-damaging chemotherapy had not been given to any patient beforehand. From thawed PBMCs, live CD3+CD8+ cells negative for CD19 and CD56 were sorted. Germline loops: CDR1 SGHNT, CDR2 YENEEA. The V segment lost 4 bases and the J segment 3 bases; nucleotides outside the gene matches: 3. The CDR3 runs to 15 residues. The repertoire was sequenced with immunoSEQ multiplex PCR; TCRdb's copy has only in-frame clones and lacks some. The sample gives 13,000 or so clones, over 75% of which show up once; approximately 7.8% is in the top ten.

The specimen comprised CD8+ T cells sorted from blood (inferred from file names), sampled from a patient given nivolumab and ipilimumab in sequence. The receptor comes from a human donor with melanoma. The chain joins TRBV11-3 to TRBJ2-1, with 10 bases matching TRBD2. CDR3 nucleotides: TGTGCCAGCAGCTCGCGGACTAGCGGCTACAATGAGCAGTTCTTC. Residues: CASSSRTSGYNEQFF. The whole variable domain, filled in from reference TRBV11-3 and TRBJ2-1, reads EAGVVQSPRYKIIEKKQPVAFWCNPISGHNTLYWYLQNLGQGPELLIRYENEEAVDDSQLPKDRFSAERLKGVDSTLKIQPAELGDSAVYLCASSSRTSGYNEQFFGPGTRLTVL.